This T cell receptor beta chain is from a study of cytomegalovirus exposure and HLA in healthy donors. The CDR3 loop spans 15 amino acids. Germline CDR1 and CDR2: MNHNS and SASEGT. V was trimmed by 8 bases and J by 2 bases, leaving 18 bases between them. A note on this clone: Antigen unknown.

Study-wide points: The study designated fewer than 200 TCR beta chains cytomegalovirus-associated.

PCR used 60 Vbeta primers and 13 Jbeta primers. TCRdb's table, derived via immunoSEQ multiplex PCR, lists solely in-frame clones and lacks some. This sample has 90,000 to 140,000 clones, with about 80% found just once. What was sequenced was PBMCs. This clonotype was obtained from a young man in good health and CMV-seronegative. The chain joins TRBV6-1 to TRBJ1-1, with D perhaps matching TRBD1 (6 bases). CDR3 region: CASPRSTGANTEAFF. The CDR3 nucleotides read TGTGCCAGCCCCAGATCGACAGGAGCCAACACTGAAGCTTTCTTT.